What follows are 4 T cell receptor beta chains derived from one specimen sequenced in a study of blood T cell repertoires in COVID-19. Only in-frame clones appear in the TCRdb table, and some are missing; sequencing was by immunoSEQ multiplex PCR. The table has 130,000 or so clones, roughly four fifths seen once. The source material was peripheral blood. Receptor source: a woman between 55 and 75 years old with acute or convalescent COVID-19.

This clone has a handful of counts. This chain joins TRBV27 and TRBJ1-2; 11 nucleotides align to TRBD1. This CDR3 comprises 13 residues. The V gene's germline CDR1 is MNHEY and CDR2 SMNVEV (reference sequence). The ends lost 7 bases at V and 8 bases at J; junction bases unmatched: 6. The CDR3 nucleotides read TGTGCCAGCACCGGACAGGGGGCGCGAGGCTACACCTTC. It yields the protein CASTGQGARGYTF.

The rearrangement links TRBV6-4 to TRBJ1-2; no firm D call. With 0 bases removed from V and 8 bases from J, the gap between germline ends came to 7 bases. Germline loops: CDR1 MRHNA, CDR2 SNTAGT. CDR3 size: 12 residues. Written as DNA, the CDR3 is TGTGCCAGCAGTGACTCGGGCGGGGGCTACACCTTC. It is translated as CASSDSGGGYTF.

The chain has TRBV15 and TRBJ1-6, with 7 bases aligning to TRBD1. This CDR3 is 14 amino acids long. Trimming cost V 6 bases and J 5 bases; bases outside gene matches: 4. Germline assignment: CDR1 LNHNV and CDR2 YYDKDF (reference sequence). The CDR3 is CATRNRGDNSPLHF. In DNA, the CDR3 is TGTGCCACCAGAAACAGGGGAGATAATTCACCCCTCCACTTT.

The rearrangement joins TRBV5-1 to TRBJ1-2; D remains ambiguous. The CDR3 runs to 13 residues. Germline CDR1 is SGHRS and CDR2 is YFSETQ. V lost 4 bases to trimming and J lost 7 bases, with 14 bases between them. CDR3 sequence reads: CASSPTTTGGYTF. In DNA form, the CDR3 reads TGCGCCAGCAGCCCTACTACAACGGGTGGCTACACCTTC.